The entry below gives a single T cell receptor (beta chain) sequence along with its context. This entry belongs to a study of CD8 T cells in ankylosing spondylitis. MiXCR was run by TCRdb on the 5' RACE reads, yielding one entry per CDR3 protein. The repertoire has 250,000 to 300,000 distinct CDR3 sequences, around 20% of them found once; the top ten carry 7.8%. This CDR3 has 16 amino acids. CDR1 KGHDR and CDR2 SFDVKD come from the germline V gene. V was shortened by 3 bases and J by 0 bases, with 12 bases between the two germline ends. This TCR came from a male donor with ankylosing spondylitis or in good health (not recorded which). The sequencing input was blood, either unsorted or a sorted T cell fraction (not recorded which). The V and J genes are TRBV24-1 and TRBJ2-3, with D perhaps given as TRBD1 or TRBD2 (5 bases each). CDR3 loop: CATSDRHRDSTDTQYF. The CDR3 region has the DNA TGTGCCACCAGTGATCGTCACCGGGACAGCACAGATACGCAGTATTTT.